This T cell receptor (beta chain) was retrieved from a study of cytomegalovirus exposure and HLA in healthy donors (dated by TCRdb to the late 2010s). Background on the whole study: In an earlier analysis of around 540 of the donors, around 290 Gb of sequence data and 90 million to 120 million unique TCR beta sequences from about 180 million T cells were reported. Roughly 300 gigabases of sequencing data and 78 million or so unique TCR sequences were included in an early release covering about 700 HLA-typed donors. The genetic ancestry cluster associated with self-reported Caucasian donors included over 80% of the approximately 410 genotyped donors. The study aimed to test whether signatures of past pathogen exposure could be identified by cataloging public T cell receptors. The study profiled the T cell repertoires of under 850 subjects by immunosequencing and related them to cytomegalovirus serostatus. In addition to the first cohort of 666 subjects, a separate validation cohort of 120 different subjects was used. To predict cytomegalovirus infection status, the study combined high-throughput TCR immunosequencing, statistical association of individual TCRs with disease status, and machine learning. To study patterns of TCR occurrence, a later analysis re-analyzed previously published TCR beta repertoires from around 660 donors and added high-resolution HLA genotyping. Rather than drawing on any new phenotypic data, the later analysis identified candidate immune exposures from TCR beta sequences and the way those sequences occurred across donors. An earlier analysis of around 540 of the donors applied high-throughput TCR beta sequencing to assess whether each TCR beta V gene segment acted as functional or pseudogenic. Donor age, sex, ethnicity and CMV serostatus were compiled together with the repertoire data. Genome-wide SNP genotypes for about three fifths of the roughly 670 donors were used in a later genetic analysis, which treated that subset as a discovery cohort. All discovery cohort repertoires had been generated on a single sequencing platform. Both class I and class II loci were covered by HLA typing, at four-digit resolution. The number of donors typed differed by locus, with roughly 629-640 for A, B, C, DRB1 and DQB1, around 500 for DQA1, 600 to 610 for DPA1, and 472 for DPB1. Because of strong linkage in the cohort, five DR-DQ haplotypes were treated as single units for association and clustering. Among about 360 genotyped donors of the cohort, an average of roughly 240,000 unique TCR beta nucleotide sequences were sequenced per donor, roughly 18% of them non-productive. Overall study outcomes, separate from this receptor: According to a later analysis, TCR association rates differed among HLA loci, with DRB1 alleles showing the most associated TCRs and HLA-C alleles showing the fewest. In a later analysis, most CMV-associated TCR beta chains were found to appear HLA-restricted, with HLA associations seemingly driven largely by CMV exposure. In a later analysis, HLA-associated TCR beta chains were found to be more clonally expanded and to have lower generation probabilities than equally common non-associated chains. Roughly uniform sequencing depth across donors was assumed in presence/absence analyses, although this assumption may not hold. When HLA alleles, especially DR and DQ, strongly co-occurred, TCR associations were difficult to assign to individual alleles. Most TCR sequences were observed very rarely across donors, whereas some public TCRs were present in many individuals. A group of highly shared sequence variants was considered likely to be a technical artifact of the sequencing pipeline. Immune exposure information for the cohort was limited to CMV serostatus. In a later analysis, about 17,000 TCR beta sequences were associated with specific HLA alleles at a false discovery rate of 0.05. Linkage disequilibrium might explain the correlated functional status among segregating V segments, but an unknown experimental factor could not be ruled out. In a later analysis, several top co-occurrence clusters were reported to appear linked to parvovirus B19, influenza, CMV and Epstein-Barr virus. It was suggested by the authors that the approach could potentially be generalized to other disease states and immunological phenotypes. Because counts were too low, some 17 rarely observed V segments, including chromosome 9 orphons, were excluded from the earlier analysis of 587 of the donors. In a later genetic analysis, fewer N-insertions in productive TCRs were reported among donors in an Asian-associated ancestry cluster than the roughly 640-donor mean. A later genetic analysis associated a missense DCLRE1C variant with V-gene and J-gene trimming of TCR beta chains, and an independent cohort replicated the association. In an earlier analysis of approximately 590 of the donors, most TCR beta V segments appeared in productive rearrangements about 87% or about 30% of the time, broadly matching IMGT annotations. Because some donors lacked HLA typing at each locus, the association tests relied only on the typed subset. Cytomegalovirus status was reported to be diagnosed by the classifier with high specificity and sensitivity in both the original and validation cohorts. The cohort was sequenced for TCR beta chains only, and without alpha or paired-chain data the features that could be detected were limited. Three of the identified cytomegalovirus-associated TCR beta chains were confirmed in vitro to be specific for cytomegalovirus antigens. A further reported finding was that TCR beta sequences accurately predicted the HLA-A and HLA-B alleles for most subjects in the first cohort. In the study, approximately 150 TCR beta chains were listed as associated with cytomegalovirus.

Concerning this clone itself: Its target antigen remains unknown. Base qualities are missing; no much larger clone stands one base away.

The protocol used for the library was the immunoSEQ multiplex PCR assay. A mixture of 60 forward primers for TCR Vbeta segments and 13 reverse primers for TCR Jbeta segments was used in the multiplex PCR. Amplification of the CDR3 region of rearranged TCR beta genes was performed with a multiplex PCR assay on genomic DNA. On the Illumina HiSeq System, the amplified TCR beta libraries were sequenced as 87-base-pair reads. As for how the authors treated the data: Across the 500 to 700 repertoires, a later analysis counted about 81 million unique TCR beta chains, 8.5 million to 12 million of which were shared by at least two donors. Raw reads were error-corrected and collapsed into unique sequences by a nearest-neighbor algorithm in which closely related sequences were merged to remove PCR and sequencing errors. V, D and J gene segments were assigned by aligning CDR3 sequences to IMGT reference sequences. For a sequence to be retained, a match of at least six nucleotides was required to both a V gene segment and a J gene segment. Rearrangements were classified as productive when the CDR3 lacked stop codons and remained in frame with V and J, and all other rearrangements were classified as non-productive. Following IMGT convention, CDR3 was defined as the stretch from the second conserved V-encoded cysteine to the conserved J-encoded phenylalanine. Sequences without an unambiguous match to a single V gene segment were excluded from the earlier analysis of several hundred of the donors. An earlier analysis of roughly 590 of the donors called V segments functional above 56.7% productive rearrangements and segregating when the between-donor standard deviation exceeded 5%. A statistical classification framework was built for diagnosing cytomegalovirus status from the catalog of TCR beta chain sequences. In a later analysis, V and J genes were assigned by comparing TCR nucleotide sequences against IMGT/GENE-DB human TR gene sequences. In a later analysis, CDR3 sequences and most-parsimonious VDJ recombination scenarios were assigned using the TCRdist pipeline. In a later analysis, each TCR beta chain was defined by its CDR3 amino acid sequence together with its V-gene family, and reads without a unique V-gene family were excluded. A later analysis removed 500 to 600 highly shared, low-generation-probability nucleotide sequences to deal with suspected cross-contamination and a sequencing artifact. In a later analysis, a clonal expansion index for each public chain was calculated from normalized within-repertoire ranks of inferred template counts. In a later analysis, generation probabilities were computed with a VDJ recombination model fitted to out-of-frame rearrangements, and the resulting probabilities were checked against IGoR. Hypergeometric tests were used in a later analysis to score TCR-TCR, TCR-HLA and TCR-CMV co-occurrence, with a repertoire-size bias correction applied to the TCR pairs. In a later analysis, false discovery rates were estimated by permuting HLA or CMV assignments 20 times. A later analysis grouped co-occurring TCRs with DBSCAN, adding TCRdist sequence similarity when clustering within HLA-allele-positive subsets. Repertoires with fewer than 30,000 or more than 120,000 public chains, plus five repertoires with anomalous nucleotide sharing, were excluded from co-occurrence clustering. TCRdb holds this immuneACCESS table with in-frame rearrangements only. Some clones are missing; in checked studies, unresolved V genes explain under half, and the rest has no known cause. D and trimming were read from the DNA, whereas the V and J calls and clone size are those reported in that table. The sample records some 120,000 clones, roughly 17% of which are singletons. The ten largest clones capture 2.9% of the sample.

In total, approximately 700 healthy bone marrow donors made up the cohort. All cohort members were sampled while nominally healthy, although unrecorded immune exposures were likely present. The donor was CMV seropositive and was included in the group of 290 or so seropositive cohort members. Every donor gave a peripheral blood sample, and the peripheral blood mononuclear cells from that sample were used for TCR beta sequencing. Genomic DNA was extracted from the blood cell samples with the Qiagen DNeasy Blood Extraction Kit. The sequence came from a female donor in good health and CMV-seropositive. What was sequenced was PBMCs.

The DNA sequence is TGTGCCAGCAGCGTAGGTGGGACAGTTATCTACGAGCAGTACTTC. It codes for CASSVGGTVIYEQYF. This chain joins TRBV9 to TRBJ2-7, with 7 bases matching TRBD1. The germline V gene encodes CDR1 SGDLS and CDR2 YYNGEE. Counted from cysteine to phenylalanine, this CDR3 has 15 amino acids. Only the CDR3 region is kept as DNA, spanning 45 bases read in frame from base 1. V loses 0 bases at its end and J loses 3 bases; junction bases beyond the gene matches: 6. The reference TRBV9 and TRBJ2-7 proteins fill in what lies around the CDR3, so the full variable domain reads DSGVTQTPKHLITATGQRVTLRCSPRSGDLSVYWYQQSLDQGLQFLIQYYNGEERAKGNILERFSAQQFPDLHSELNLSSLELGDSALYFCASSVGGTVIYEQYFGPGTRLTVT.